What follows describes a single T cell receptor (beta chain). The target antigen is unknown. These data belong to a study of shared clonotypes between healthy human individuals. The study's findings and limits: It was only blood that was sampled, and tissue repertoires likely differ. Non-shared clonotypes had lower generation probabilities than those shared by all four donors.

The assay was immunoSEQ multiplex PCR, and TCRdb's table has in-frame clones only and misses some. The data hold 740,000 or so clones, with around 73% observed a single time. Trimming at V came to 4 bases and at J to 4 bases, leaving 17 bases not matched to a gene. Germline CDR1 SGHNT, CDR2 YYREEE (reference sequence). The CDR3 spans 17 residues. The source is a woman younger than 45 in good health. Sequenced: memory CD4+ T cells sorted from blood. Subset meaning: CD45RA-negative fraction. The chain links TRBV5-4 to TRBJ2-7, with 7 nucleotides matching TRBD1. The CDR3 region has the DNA TGTGCCAGCAGCGGGTGGAGCGTGACAGGGCACTCTTACGAGCAGTACTTC. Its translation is CASSGWSVTGHSYEQYF.